This T cell receptor beta chain was captured by sequencing in a study of control samples from healthy donors and cancer patients. TCRdb's copy holds only in-frame clones and misses some; the assay was immunoSEQ multiplex PCR. This sample has 190,000 or so clones, with just under 95% found just once. Germline CDR1 is SGHTA and CDR2 is FQGTGA. This CDR3 has 14 residues. V lost 6 bases and J lost 6, with 17 bases in between. The clonotype comes from a man aged 18 to 35 in good health. Sequencing used blood. The genes are TRBV7-3 and TRBJ1-1; D unresolved. CDR3 nucleotides: TGTGCCAGCAGTCACGGGTCCAAGGGCGCTGAAGCTTTCTTT. Its protein is CASSHGSKGAEAFF.